What follows describes a single T cell receptor (beta chain). TCRdb analysed the RT-PCR reads with MiXCR anew, one entry per CDR3 protein. The sample includes about 700,000 distinct CDR3 sequences, about 14% seen only once; the top ten take around 3.3%. Germline CDR1 reads SGHRS; CDR2 reads YFSETQ. Deletions cut 0 bases from V and 1 base from J, with 11 bases between. The CDR3 runs to 16 residues. The V call is TRBV5-1, the J call TRBJ2-1, with D unresolved. Sequencing was carried out using memory CD4+ T cells from blood. This receptor was taken from a female donor in good health, serving as a healthy control. CDR3: CASSLAPAASYNEQFF. CDR3 coding DNA: TGCGCCAGCAGCTTGGCCCCGGCGGCATCCTACAATGAGCAGTTCTTC.